This TCR beta chain was observed in a study of T-cell reconstitution after alpha-beta-depleted transplantation in children. The CDR3 contains 14 residues. Unmatched junction bases numbered 6, after V lost 2 bases and J lost 9 bases. The germline V gene encodes CDR1 KGHSH and CDR2 LQKENI. Construction of the TCRbeta library involved unique molecular identifiers. TCRdb independently ran MiXCR on the PCR reads; one entry per CDR3 protein. The table has over 550,000 distinct CDR3 sequences, under 12% seen once. This clonotype was observed a few times. The receptor comes from a human donor who donated a stem cell graft to a child with acute myeloid leukemia. Sequenced material: PBMCs from the stem cell graft donor, taken from the stem cell graft. The chain uses TRBV18 and TRBJ1-1; TRBD1 matches 10 bases. The CDR3 nucleotides are TGTGCCAGCTCACCAGTGACAGGGGGCATAAAAGCTTTCTTT. Residues: CASSPVTGGIKAFF.